Listed below are T cell receptor beta chains from one sample, sequenced in a study of glioma-infiltrating T cells after dendritic cell vaccination. Assay used: immunoSEQ multiplex PCR; TCRdb lists only in-frame clones, some missing. The table lists about 64,000 clones, 82% of them singletons. Sequencing used blood, obtained before dendritic cell vaccination. These receptors all come from a human donor with glioblastoma. CDR3s include the opening cysteine and the closing phenylalanine or tryptophan. A D gene is named only where the DNA matches it firmly. Rows may omit the clone size; those that give it use once, few, many or a size class.

D gene	clone size	V gene	J gene	CDR3 protein	CDR3 DNA
TRBD1	-	TRBV4-1	TRBJ1-5	CASSQDENRGAPISNQPQHF	TGCGCCAGCAGCCAAGATGAGAACAGGGGCGCCCCCATAAGCAATCAGCCCCAGCATTTT
TRBD1	-	TRBV19	TRBJ2-7	CASSIRQGPFRYYEQYF	TGTGCCAGTAGTATACGACAGGGACCATTTCGATACTACGAGCAGTACTTC
TRBD2	-	TRBV7-2	TRBJ2-7	CASSLGLAGGLDEQYF	TGTGCCAGCAGCTTAGGGCTAGCGGGGGGGCTGGACGAGCAGTACTTC
-	once	TRBV5-1	TRBJ2-1	CASSSPLSGSYNEQFF	TGCGCCAGCAGCTCCCCACTATCGGGCTCCTACAATGAGCAGTTCTTC
TRBD1	-	TRBV19	TRBJ1-4	CASSVPGQGWEKLFF	TGTGCCAGTAGTGTTCCGGGACAGGGCTGGGAAAAACTGTTTTTT
-	-	TRBV6-6	TRBJ2-1	CASSFSGPSHEQFF	TGTGCCAGCAGTTTTAGCGGTCCGTCTCATGAGCAGTTCTTC
-	-	TRBV5-1	TRBJ2-7	CASSPGAGLYEQYF	TGCGCCAGCAGCCCTGGCGCAGGGCTCTACGAGCAGTACTTC
TRBD1	-	TRBV19	TRBJ2-5	CASNRGRQETQYF	TGTGCCAGCAACAGGGGGCGGCAAGAGACCCAGTACTTC
TRBD2	-	TRBV6-5	TRBJ2-1	CASTNPGGNEQFF	TGTGCCAGCACTAACCCGGGGGGGAATGAGCAGTTCTTC
TRBD2	-	TRBV19	TRBJ2-3	CASSRASGGNTDTQYF	TGTGCCAGTAGTCGCGCTAGCGGGGGGAACACAGATACGCAGTATTTT
-	-	TRBV5-6	TRBJ1-6	CASSLGQGSDSPLHF	TGTGCCAGCAGCTTGGGTCAGGGTAGTGATTCACCCCTCCACTTT
TRBD2	-	TRBV5-4	TRBJ2-7	CASSPSGGAGYEQYF	TGTGCCAGCAGCCCGAGCGGGGGGGCTGGGTACGAGCAGTACTTC
TRBD1	-	TRBV6-1	TRBJ1-6	CASSPAQGQISPLHF	TGTGCCAGCAGTCCAGCTCAGGGACAGATATCACCCCTCCACTTT
-	once	TRBV6-5	TRBJ1-5	CASSYSYPSNQPQHF	TGTGCCAGCAGTTACTCCTACCCTAGCAATCAGCCCCAGCATTTT
-	-	TRBV6-6	TRBJ1-6	CASSYLAAGGRPLHF	TGTGCCAGCAGTTACTTGGCAGCCGGGGGGAGACCCCTCCACTTT
-	-	TRBV4-1	TRBJ2-3	CASSQDGGLTASTDTQYF	TGCGCCAGCAGCCAAGATGGAGGCTTAACCGCTAGCACAGATACGCAGTATTTT
TRBD2	-	TRBV7-9	TRBJ2-5	CASTVPLASGQETQYF	TGTGCCAGCACCGTCCCACTTGCTAGCGGCCAAGAGACCCAGTACTTC
-	-	TRBV6-1	TRBJ2-5	CASSELNFRGTQYF	TGTGCCAGCAGTGAACTAAATTTCCGGGGGACCCAGTACTTC
-	-	TRBV30	TRBJ2-2	CAWSVGGTGELFF	TGTGCCTGGAGTGTGGGGGGCACCGGGGAGCTGTTTTTT
-	-	TRBV19	TRBJ2-1	CASMRAGGYNEQFF	TGTGCCAGTATGAGGGCAGGGGGGTACAATGAGCAGTTCTTC
TRBD1	-	TRBV5-1	TRBJ1-1	CASSPRDRGREDTEAFF	TGCGCCAGCAGCCCACGGGACAGGGGGCGCGAGGACACTGAAGCTTTCTTT
-	-	TRBV20-1	TRBJ2-1	CSADTVAGAFF	TGCAGTGCTGATACGGTGGCGGGGGCGTTCTTC
TRBD1	-	TRBV2	TRBJ1-4	CASSRDRVNEKLFF	TGTGCCAGCAGCCGGGACAGGGTTAATGAAAAACTGTTTTTT
TRBD1	-	TRBV28	TRBJ1-4	CASREGAGNEKLFF	TGTGCCAGCAGGGAGGGGGCTGGTAATGAAAAACTGTTTTTT
-	-	TRBV18	TRBJ1-2	CASSPLSEYGYTF	TGTGCCAGCTCACCTTTGAGCGAATATGGCTACACCTTC
-	-	TRBV7-2	TRBJ2-5	CASSLLRTSQETQYF	TGTGCCAGCAGCCTGTTGAGAACCTCCCAAGAGACCCAGTACTTC
TRBD1	-	TRBV19	TRBJ1-4	CASSGGQVPNEKLFF	TGTGCCAGTAGTGGGGGACAGGTTCCTAATGAAAAACTGTTTTTT
-	-	TRBV5-8	TRBJ1-1	CASSLAETEAFF	TGTGCCAGCAGCTTGGCCGAGACTGAAGCTTTCTTT
TRBD1	-	TRBV28	TRBJ1-4	CASSPGTAPEKLFF	TGTGCCAGCAGTCCGGGGACAGCACCTGAAAAACTGTTTTTT